This TCR beta chain is drawn from a study of CD8 T cells in ankylosing spondylitis (dated by TCRdb to between 2016 and 2019). About the full investigation: The study set out to find disease-linked TCR variants by profiling T cell receptor beta repertoires in ankylosing spondylitis patients and healthy donors. The full study cohort was made up of approximately 27 ankylosing spondylitis patients and about a hundred healthy donors. Peripheral blood was sampled, and synovial fluid was additionally collected from ankylosing spondylitis patients.

The research as a whole found: The disease-linked clones showed a CD8+ phenotype and occurred at relatively low frequencies in peripheral blood. Blood from ankylosing spondylitis patients appeared to be characterized by a TCR beta motif made up of several highly homologous amino acid variants. The disease-linked clones were reported to be significantly enriched in matched synovial fluid samples from ankylosing spondylitis patients. Some motif variants had previously been reported in the synovial fluid and blood of reactive arthritis patients, which suggests shared mechanisms of disease initiation.

V loses 4 bases of germline sequence and J loses 0 bases, and the interval between the two ends is 8 bases. CDR1 and CDR2 were assigned from the germline V gene as SGHRS and YFSETQ. From its cysteine to its valine, the CDR3 spans 13 amino acids. Here the CDR3 DNA is all that survives: 39 bases in frame from base 1. This clonotype has a count of ten or more. The antigen this receptor binds is unknown. No clone much larger than this one lies a single base away; base qualities are absent. TCRdb shows the sequencer as Illumina HiSeq 2500. Quantitative 5'-RACE with molecular barcodes was the method used to prepare the TCR beta libraries. The authors processed their data as follows. A new computational method based on a probabilistic model of VDJ rearrangement was used to identify disease-linked TCR variants. The public reads were run again by TCRdb, first through fastp at Q25 and then through MiXCR, and only productive beta chains were kept. Each CDR3 protein gets just one entry, which takes the most common genes and DNA from the rows behind it. These V and J calls are TCRdb output, not the study's own analysis. Present in this sample are about 500,000 distinct CDR3 sequences, roughly 13% of which were seen just once. The ten top clones hold nearly 7% of the sample.

Sequencing input: blood, either unsorted or a sorted T cell fraction (not recorded which). The TCR sequence derives from a male donor with ankylosing spondylitis. Recombination joined TRBV5-1 with TRBJ2-7; the D gene is unclear. The CDR3 reads as follows: CASSALPSYEQYV. The nucleotides are TGCGCCAGCAGCGCCTTGCCCTCCTACGAGCAGTACGTC.